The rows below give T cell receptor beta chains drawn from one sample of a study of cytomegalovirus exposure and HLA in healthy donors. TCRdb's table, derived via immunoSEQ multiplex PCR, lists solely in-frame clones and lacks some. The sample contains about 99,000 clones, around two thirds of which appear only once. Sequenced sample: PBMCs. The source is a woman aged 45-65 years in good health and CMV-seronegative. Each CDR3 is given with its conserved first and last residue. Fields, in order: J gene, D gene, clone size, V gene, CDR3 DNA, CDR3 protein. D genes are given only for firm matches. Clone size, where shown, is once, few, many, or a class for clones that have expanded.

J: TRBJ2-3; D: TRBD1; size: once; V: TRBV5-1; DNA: TGCGCCAGCAGCTTGGGGGACAGGAGCACAGATACGCAGTATTTT; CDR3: CASSLGDRSTDTQYF
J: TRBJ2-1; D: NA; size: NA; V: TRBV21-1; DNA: TGTGCCAGCAGCAAAGACGGCCTAGTTCCATACAATGAGCAGTTCTTC; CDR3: CASSKDGLVPYNEQFF
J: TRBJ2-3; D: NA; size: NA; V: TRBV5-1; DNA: TGCGCCAGCAGCTTGACGGGTTCAGATACGCAGTATTTT; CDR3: CASSLTGSDTQYF
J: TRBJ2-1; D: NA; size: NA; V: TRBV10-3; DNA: TGTGCCACCCGGACTGGGGGGATCAATGAGCAGTTCTTC; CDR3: CATRTGGINEQFF
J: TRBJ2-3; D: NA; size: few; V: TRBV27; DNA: TGTGCCAGCAGGGATAGCGTCAGCACAGATACGCAGTATTTT; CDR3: CASRDSVSTDTQYF
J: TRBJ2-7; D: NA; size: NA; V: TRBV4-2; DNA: TGTGCCAGCAGCCAAGTTGCCAGTAACCTCTACGAGCAGTACTTC; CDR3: CASSQVASNLYEQYF
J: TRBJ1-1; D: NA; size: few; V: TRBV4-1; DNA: TGCGCCAGCGCCCCGGGACTTTTTAACGCTGAAGCTTTCTTT; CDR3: CASAPGLFNAEAFF
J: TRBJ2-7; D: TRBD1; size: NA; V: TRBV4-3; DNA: TGCGCCAGCAGCCAAGACAGACAGGGTAAGGGCGAGCAGTACTTC; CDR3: CASSQDRQGKGEQYF
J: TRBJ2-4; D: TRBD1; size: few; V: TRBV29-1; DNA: TGCAGCGTTGAAGTATTCAGGGGGTCAGCCAAAAACATTCAGTACTTC; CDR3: CSVEVFRGSAKNIQYF
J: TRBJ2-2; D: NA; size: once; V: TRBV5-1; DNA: TGCGCCAGCAGCGCGACTAGTACCACCGGGGAGCTGTTTTTT; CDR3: CASSATSTTGELFF
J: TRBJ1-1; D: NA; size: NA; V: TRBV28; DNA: TGTGCCAGCAGTCTTAAGCGGAGTTCCACTGAAGCTTTCTTT; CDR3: CASSLKRSSTEAFF
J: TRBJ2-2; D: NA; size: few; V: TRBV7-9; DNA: TGTGCCAGCAGGGCTAGCGCCGCGAACACCGGGGAGCTGTTTTTT; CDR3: CASRASAANTGELFF
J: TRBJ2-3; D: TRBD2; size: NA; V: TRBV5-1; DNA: TGCGCCAGCAGCCGACTAGCGGGGGGCGGAGATACGCAGTATTTT; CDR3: CASSRLAGGGDTQYF
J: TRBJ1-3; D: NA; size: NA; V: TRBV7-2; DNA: TGTGCCAGCAGCTTAGTGGGGACTAACTCTGGAAACACCATATATTTT; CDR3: CASSLVGTNSGNTIYF
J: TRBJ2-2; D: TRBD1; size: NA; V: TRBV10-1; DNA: TGCGCCAGCAGTGTCCGGACAGGGTTAGCCGGGGAGCTGTTTTTT; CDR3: CASSVRTGLAGELFF
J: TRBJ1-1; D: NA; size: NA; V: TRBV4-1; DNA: TGCGCCAGCAGCCAAGTTAGGGGCAGGGTCGGTACTGAAGCTTTCTTT; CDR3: CASSQVRGRVGTEAFF
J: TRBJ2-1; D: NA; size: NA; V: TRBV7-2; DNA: TGTGCCAGCAGCTTAAGGGGAAGTCGGAATGAGCAGTTCTTC; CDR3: CASSLRGSRNEQFF
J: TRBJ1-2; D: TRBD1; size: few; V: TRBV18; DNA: TGTGCCAGCTCACCGGGACAGATTTATGGCTACACCTTC; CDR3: CASSPGQIYGYTF
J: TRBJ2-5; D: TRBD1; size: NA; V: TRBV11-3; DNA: TGTGCCAGCAGCTCAACAGGGGTGGAGACCCAGTACTTC; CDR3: CASSSTGVETQYF
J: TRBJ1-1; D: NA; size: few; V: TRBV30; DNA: TGTGCCTGGAGTGTGAACAGTCTGAACACTGAAGCTTTCTTT; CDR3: CAWSVNSLNTEAFF
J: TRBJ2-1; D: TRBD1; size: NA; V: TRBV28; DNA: TGTGCCAGCATCCCGGGACAGGGGGCCGTTCTCCCCAATGAGCAGTTCTTC; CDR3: CASIPGQGAVLPNEQFF
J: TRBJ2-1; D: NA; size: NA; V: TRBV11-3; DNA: TGTGCCAGCAGCTTAGGAAGGGGAACATACAATGAGCAGTTCTTC; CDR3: CASSLGRGTYNEQFF
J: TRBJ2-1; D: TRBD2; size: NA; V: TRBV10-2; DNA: TGCGCCAGCAGAACCCTCCTAGCGGGAGGGGACAATGAGCAGTTCTTC; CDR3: CASRTLLAGGDNEQFF
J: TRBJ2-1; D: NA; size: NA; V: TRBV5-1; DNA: TGCGCCAGCAGCTTGGACAGCAGGGGTGGATATCGTTGGGAGCAGTTCTTC; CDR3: CASSLDSRGGYRWEQFF
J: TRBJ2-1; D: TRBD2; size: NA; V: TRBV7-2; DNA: TGTGCCAGCAGCTATAGCGGGAGGGTGGCGGATGAGCAGTTCTTC; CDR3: CASSYSGRVADEQFF
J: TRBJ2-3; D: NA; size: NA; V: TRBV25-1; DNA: TGTGCCACTAAACACAGGGAGCGTGCAGATACGCAGTATTTT; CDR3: CATKHRERADTQYF
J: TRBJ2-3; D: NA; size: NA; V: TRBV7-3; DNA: TGTGCCAGCAGCTTAAGGTTAGATAGCACAGATACGCAGTATTTT; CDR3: CASSLRLDSTDTQYF
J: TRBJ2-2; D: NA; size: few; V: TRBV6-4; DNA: TGTGCCAGCAGTGAGGGCAGGGTCACCGGGGAGCTGTTTTTT; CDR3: CASSEGRVTGELFF
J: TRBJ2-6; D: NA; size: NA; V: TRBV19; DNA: TGTGCCAGTAGTATTCGCAGGGGATCTGGGGCCAACGTCCTGACTTTC; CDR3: CASSIRRGSGANVLTF
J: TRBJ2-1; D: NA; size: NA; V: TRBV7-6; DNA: TGTGCCAGCCAAGGCCCAGGGAAAGGTAATGAGCAGTTCTTC; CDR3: CASQGPGKGNEQFF
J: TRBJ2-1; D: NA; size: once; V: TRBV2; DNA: TGTGCCAGCAGTCCCGGGACTTACAATGAGCAGTTCTTC; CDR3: CASSPGTYNEQFF
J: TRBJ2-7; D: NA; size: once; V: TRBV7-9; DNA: TGTGCCAGCGGTGTGGCGGGGGCCTGGACGGGCGAGCAGTACTTC; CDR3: CASGVAGAWTGEQYF
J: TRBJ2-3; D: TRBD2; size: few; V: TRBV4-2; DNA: TGTGCCAGCAGCCAAGAGGGAACTAGCGGGAGTCTGACGCAGTATTTT; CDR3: CASSQEGTSGSLTQYF
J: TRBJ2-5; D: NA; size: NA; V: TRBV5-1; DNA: TGCGCCAGCAGCGCCTCCCCGGGGGTTCAAGAGACCCAGTACTTC; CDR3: CASSASPGVQETQYF
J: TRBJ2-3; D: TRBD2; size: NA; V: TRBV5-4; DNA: TGTGCCAGCAGGGAACTAGCGGGAGTGACCGATACGCAGTATTTT; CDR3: CASRELAGVTDTQYF
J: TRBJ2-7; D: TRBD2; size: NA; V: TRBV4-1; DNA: TGCGCCAGCAGCCAAGCTAGCGGGAGCTCCTACGAGCAGTACTTC; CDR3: CASSQASGSSYEQYF
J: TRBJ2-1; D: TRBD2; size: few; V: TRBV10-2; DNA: TGCGCCAGCAGTGAGTCGATATACAGCGGGACTAGCGGGGGGAATCGCGACAATGAGCAGTTCTTC; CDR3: CASSESIYSGTSGGNRDNEQFF
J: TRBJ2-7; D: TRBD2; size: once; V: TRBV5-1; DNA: TGCGCCAGCGGATTAGCGGGATCCAACGAGCAGTACTTC; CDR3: CASGLAGSNEQYF
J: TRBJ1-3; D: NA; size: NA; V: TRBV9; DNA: TGTGCCAGCAGCGTAGAGGGGAATTCAGGAAACACCATATATTTT; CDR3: CASSVEGNSGNTIYF
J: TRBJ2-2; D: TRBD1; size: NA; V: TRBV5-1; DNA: TGCGCCAGCAGAGTGACAGGGGGCGCGGCCGGGGAGCTGTTTTTT; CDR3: CASRVTGGAAGELFF
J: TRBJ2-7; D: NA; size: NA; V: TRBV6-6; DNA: TGTGCCAGCAGCCAAACCCAGGGCCCCAACGAGCAGTACTTC; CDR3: CASSQTQGPNEQYF
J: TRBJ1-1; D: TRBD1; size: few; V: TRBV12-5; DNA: TGTGCTAGTGGTTTGATAACAGGGGGCTATCTTCATGCCCTTGAAGCTTTCTTT; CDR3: CASGLITGGYLHALEAFF
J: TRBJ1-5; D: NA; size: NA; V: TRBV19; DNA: TGTGCCAGTAGCACGGCGGGGGTCCTTACGAGCAATCAGCCCCAGCATTTT; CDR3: CASSTAGVLTSNQPQHF
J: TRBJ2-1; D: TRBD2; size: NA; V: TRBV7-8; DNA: TGTGCCAGCAGTCATAGCGGGAACCAGTTCTTC; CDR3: CASSHSGNQFF
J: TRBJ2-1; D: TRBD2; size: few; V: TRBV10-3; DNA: TGTGCCATCAGTCTGGGACTAGCGGGAGGGAGCTACAATGAGCAGTTCTTC; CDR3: CAISLGLAGGSYNEQFF
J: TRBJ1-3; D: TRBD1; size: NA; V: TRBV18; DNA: TGTGCCAGCTCCAGACCGGGACAGGGACCTGACACCATATATTTT; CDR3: CASSRPGQGPDTIYF
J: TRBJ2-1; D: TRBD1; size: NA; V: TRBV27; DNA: TGTGCCAGCAGTTTATCTCCAATCGGGACAGGCAGCAATGAGCAGTTCTTC; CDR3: CASSLSPIGTGSNEQFF
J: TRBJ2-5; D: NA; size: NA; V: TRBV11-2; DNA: TGTGCCAGCAGCTTAGTAGTAGCACAAGAGACCCAGTACTTC; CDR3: CASSLVVAQETQYF
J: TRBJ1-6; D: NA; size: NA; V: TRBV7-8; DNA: TGTGCCAGCAGCTTCGGACAGAATTCACCCCTCCACTTT; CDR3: CASSFGQNSPLHF
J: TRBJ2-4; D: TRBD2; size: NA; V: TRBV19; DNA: TGTGCCAGTAGTAATAGCGGGGGATGGGTTCAGTACTTC; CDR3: CASSNSGGWVQYF
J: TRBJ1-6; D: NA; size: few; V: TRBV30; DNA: TGTGCCTGGGCAGGCGGGCAGTTGAATTCACCCCTCCACTTT; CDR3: CAWAGGQLNSPLHF
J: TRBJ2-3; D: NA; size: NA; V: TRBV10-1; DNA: TGCGCCAGCAGTGAGGATAGTCCTAGCACAGATACGCAGTATTTT; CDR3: CASSEDSPSTDTQYF
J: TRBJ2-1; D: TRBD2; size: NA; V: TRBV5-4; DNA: TGTGCCAGCAGCTTGAGACTAGCGGGACGGAATGAGCAGTTCTTC; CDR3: CASSLRLAGRNEQFF
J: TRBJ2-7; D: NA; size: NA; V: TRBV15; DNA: TGTGCCACCAGCCGGCGGGTCGGCATGCACGAGCAGTACTTC; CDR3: CATSRRVGMHEQYF
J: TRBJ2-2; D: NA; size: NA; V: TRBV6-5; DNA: TGTGCCAGCAGTTTTCAAGGGGGTGAGAACACCGGGGAGCTGTTTTTT; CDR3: CASSFQGGENTGELFF